This T cell receptor beta chain was obtained from a study of blood T cells in healthy people across ages. Overall study findings and caveats: CMV infection status of these donors was not known.

This clonotype was counted ten times or more. What it binds is not known. A second 7 to 11 cycle PCR used barcoded and J-beta primers. TCRdb analysed the 5' RACE reads with MiXCR anew, one entry per CDR3 protein. Among roughly 700,000 distinct CDR3 sequences listed, around 48% were seen once. Sequenced: blood. The receptor's source is a woman aged 60-70 years in good health.

CDR3 sequence: CASSAPDSYNEQFF. As DNA, the CDR3 is TGTGCCAGCAGCGCCCCCGACTCCTACAATGAGCAGTTCTTC. The chain uses TRBV7-2 and TRBJ2-1; no clear D. V lost 5 bases to trimming and J lost 0 bases, with 8 bases between them. The CDR3 has 14 residues. The germline V gene has CDR1 SGHTA and CDR2 FQGNSA. The full variable domain, in which reference TRBV7-2 and TRBJ2-1 provide the parts outside the CDR3, is GAGVSQSPSNKVTEKGKDVELRCDPISGHTALYWYRQSLGQGLEFLIYFQGNSAPDKSGLPSDRFSAERTGGSVSTLTIQRTQQEDSAVYLCASSAPDSYNEQFFGPGTRLTVL.